Following are 23 T cell receptor beta chains from one sample sequenced in a study of patients and donors after allogeneic stem cell transplantation (TCRdb year 2020). Library construction relied on RT-PCR. The instrument was a NextSeq 550. Clones were called with MiXCR by TCRdb after fastp trimmed the public reads at Q25, and only in-frame beta chains were retained. Entries that share a CDR3 protein sequence are merged under the most common genes and DNA. The sample contains approximately 160,000 distinct CDR3 sequences, approximately 31% of them found a single time. The top ten constitute approximately 3% of the sample. The sequenced material came from blood, either unsorted or a sorted T cell fraction (not recorded which). These receptors all stem from a human donor who was either an allogeneic HSCT recipient or a stem cell or donor lymphocyte infusion donor (not recorded which). It is not recorded whose cells these are; they may come from a transplant donor.

This clonotype was detected many times. The V call is TRBV29-1, the J call TRBJ1-1, with D tentatively TRBD1 (5 bases). CDR1 is SQVTM and CDR2 is ANQGSEA in the germline V gene. This CDR3 spans 13 amino acids. Trimming left V 1 base short and J 4 bases short, with 10 bases between. The chain's CDR3 is CSVEGWGGTEAFF. The CDR3 bases are TGCAGCGTTGAAGGCTGGGGCGGCACTGAAGCTTTCTTT.

This chain connects TRBV4-1 to TRBJ2-1, with 11 bases identical to TRBD1. CDR3 length: 16 residues. Germline V lookup: CDR1 MGHRA, CDR2 YSYEKL. J lost 6 bases, V lost 1 base, and 5 bases had no gene match. CDR3 bases: TGCGCCAGCAGCCAAGCCGGGACAGGGGGAATCAATGAGCAGTTCTTC. It specifies CASSQAGTGGINEQFF.

The chain couples TRBV27 to TRBJ2-7; 7 positions match TRBD2. Trimming took 1 base from V and 5 from J; bases not matched to a gene: 2. CDR1 MNHEY and CDR2 SMNVEV come from the germline V gene (reference sequence). CDR3 length equals 13 residues. CDR3 region: CASSLWGGDEQYF. In DNA form, the CDR3 reads TGTGCCAGCAGTTTATGGGGAGGGGACGAGCAGTACTTC.

This clonotype has a handful of counts. J is TRBJ2-3 and V is TRBV29-1, with D perhaps matching TRBD2 (6 bases). The CDR3 has 14 amino acids. Trimming stripped 1 base from V and 6 bases from J, with 14 bases between. The germline gives CDR1 SQVTM, CDR2 ANQGSEA. The CDR3, as DNA: TGCAGCGTTGAAGTCCGGGGGATTAGGGATACGCAGTATTTT. It codes for CSVEVRGIRDTQYF.

The V and J genes are TRBV29-1 and TRBJ2-1; D is perhaps TRBD2 (5 bases). CDR1 is SQVTM and CDR2 is ANQGSEA in the germline V gene. Trimming removed 0 bases from V and 6 bases from J, with 15 bases in between. The CDR3 contains 15 residues. The CDR3 DNA reads as TGCAGCGTTGAAGACGGGGAAAAAACTATCAATGAGCAGTTCTTC. This codes for CSVEDGEKTINEQFF.

This CDR3 reads CAWDRGRNTEAFF. The CDR3, as DNA: TGTGCCTGGGACAGGGGAAGGAACACTGAAGCTTTCTTT. This chain joins TRBV30 and TRBJ1-1; TRBD1 matches 8 bases. V dropped 5 bases and J dropped 1; count of bases not matched to a gene: 3. Germline-derived CDR1 and CDR2 are GTSNPN and SVGIG (reference sequence). This CDR3 is 13 amino acids long. The complete variable domain, with remaining parts taken from reference TRBV30 and TRBJ1-1, reads SQTIHQWPATLVQPVGSPLSLECTVEGTSNPNLYWYRQAAGRGLQLLFYSVGIGQISSEVPQNLSASRPQDRQFILSSKKLLLSDSGFYLCAWDRGRNTEAFFGQGTRLTVV.

This clonotype was seen at least ten times. This chain uses TRBV5-1 with TRBJ1-1; maybe TRBD1 (5 bases). Deletions cut 6 bases from V and 4 bases from J, with 10 bases between. The CDR3 runs 12 residues. Germline CDR1 reads SGHRS; CDR2 reads YFSETQ. CDR3 in amino acids: CASMGRGTEAFF. CDR3 sequence (DNA): TGCGCCAGCATGGGGAGGGGCACTGAAGCTTTCTTT.

This clonotype was observed a handful of times. The rearrangement uses TRBV5-1 and TRBJ2-3; 7 bases line up with TRBD2. This CDR3 comprises 16 residues. J was trimmed by 3 bases and V by 0 bases; bases with no gene match: 7. Germline V CDR1 and CDR2: SGHRS, YFSETQ. CDR3 nucleotide sequence: TGCGCCAGCAGCTTGGAGGGGCGGGAGAAAACAGATACGCAGTATTTT. Translated: CASSLEGREKTDTQYF. Full variable domain (missing parts from reference TRBV5-1 and TRBJ2-3): KAGVTQTPRYLIKTRGQQVTLSCSPISGHRSVSWYQQTPGQGLQFLFEYFSETQRNKGNFPGRFSGRQFSNSRSEMNVSTLELGDSALYLCASSLEGREKTDTQYFGPGTRLTVL.

The V call is TRBV6-5, the J call TRBJ2-1; 10 nucleotides match TRBD2. The CDR3 is 14 residues long. Germline V CDR1 and CDR2: MNHEY, SVGAGI. Trimming cost V 5 bases and J 7 bases; bases outside gene matches: 5. Here the CDR3 DNA reads TGTGCCAGCAGTAGCGGGAGGGCCAGGAATGAGCAGTTCTTC. Translation: CASSSGRARNEQFF.

This rearrangement joins TRBV5-1 to TRBJ2-5, with D maybe TRBD2 (6 bases). The CDR3 extends over 16 amino acids. Germline loops: CDR1 SGHRS, CDR2 YFSETQ. With 0 bases removed from V and 5 bases from J, the gap between germline ends came to 17 bases. This chain's CDR3 is CASSLVGGLGLETQYF. The CDR3 coding sequence is TGCGCCAGCAGCTTGGTGGGGGGACTCGGGCTGGAGACCCAGTACTTC. Looking up the rest from reference TRBV5-1 and TRBJ2-5 gives the full variable domain: KAGVTQTPRYLIKTRGQQVTLSCSPISGHRSVSWYQQTPGQGLQFLFEYFSETQRNKGNFPGRFSGRQFSNSRSEMNVSTLELGDSALYLCASSLVGGLGLETQYFGPGTRLLVL.

The table lists this clonotype with a few counts. This CDR3 is CSGSDAPRETQYF. As DNA, the CDR3 is TGCAGCGGATCAGACGCTCCCAGGGAGACCCAGTACTTC. V gene TRBV29-1 combines with J gene TRBJ2-5; D remains unclear. CDR1 SQVTM and CDR2 ANQGSEA come from the germline V gene. The length of the CDR3 is 13 residues. Trimming stripped 7 bases from V and 5 bases from J, with 17 bases between.

This clonotype was seen more than once but under ten times. The chain recombines TRBV5-1 with TRBJ2-2, with TRBD2 matching 10 bases. V lost 1 base and J lost 4; bases outside the gene matches: 7. The CDR3 consists of 17 residues. Germline assignment: CDR1 SGHRS and CDR2 YFSETQ. CDR3 sequence (DNA): TGCGCCAGCAGCTTGTTAGCGGGAGGACCATTCACCGGGGAGCTGTTTTTT. This encodes CASSLLAGGPFTGELFF.

The chain links TRBV4-3 to TRBJ2-1, with D maybe TRBD2 (5 bases). Trimming stripped 0 bases from V and 6 bases from J, with 15 bases between. This CDR3 spans 16 amino acids. Germline CDR1 reads LGHNA; CDR2 reads YSLEER. Here the CDR3 DNA reads TGCGCCAGCAGCCAAGAATCTAGCCTAACGCCCAATGAGCAGTTCTTC. This translates into CASSQESSLTPNEQFF.

A few counts support this clonotype. The rearrangement joins TRBV5-1 to TRBJ2-7, with 7 bases identical to TRBD2. The CDR3 extends over 14 amino acids. V shed 5 bases, J shed 5 bases, and the junction held 10 bases outside the gene matches. Germline CDR1 and CDR2: SGHRS and YFSETQ. As DNA, the CDR3 is TGCGCCAGCAGTCAGGGAGGGGATTCTAACGAGCAGTACTTC. Encoded protein: CASSQGGDSNEQYF. The full variable domain, completed using reference TRBV5-1 and TRBJ2-7, is KAGVTQTPRYLIKTRGQQVTLSCSPISGHRSVSWYQQTPGQGLQFLFEYFSETQRNKGNFPGRFSGRQFSNSRSEMNVSTLELGDSALYLCASSQGGDSNEQYFGPGTRLTVT.

To note about this clonotype: Its ends do not fully match the called genes, so a read error is possible. The chain links TRBV5-1 to TRBJ2-7, with a weak D call TRBD2 (6 bases). The germline V gene has CDR1 SGHRS and CDR2 YFSETQ. The CDR3 has 9 amino acids. The DNA for the CDR3 is TGCGCCAGCAGCTTGCCCGGGGGCTTC. This sequence encodes CASSLPGGF.

In its sample, this clonotype was seen many times. V usage is TRBV6-5 and J usage is TRBJ1-5; D possibly corresponds to TRBD1 (5 bases). CDR1 is MNHEY, CDR2 SVGAGI, per germline. The CDR3 totals 14 residues. V was shortened by 1 base and J by 7 bases, with 11 bases between the two germline ends. The CDR3 nucleotides are TGTGCCAGCAGTTACTATTGGGGGGGACAGCCCCAGCATTTT. Amino acid sequence: CASSYYWGGQPQHF.

This clonotype was recorded a few times. V and J are TRBV5-1 and TRBJ2-5, with 8 positions matching TRBD1. Germline CDR1 SGHRS, CDR2 YFSETQ. This CDR3 comprises 14 residues. V lost 4 bases and J lost 5; bases outside the gene matches: 7. Here the CDR3 reads CASSRGQGGETQYF. CDR3 DNA: TGCGCCAGCAGCCGAGGACAGGGTGGGGAGACCCAGTACTTC.

The CDR3 sequence is CASSLQGARQPQHF. The CDR3 region has the DNA TGTGCCAGCAGTTTACAGGGGGCTAGACAGCCCCAGCATTTT. The J gene is TRBJ1-5, the V gene TRBV27; 8 nucleotides align to TRBD1. V trimming: 2 bases; J trimming: 7 bases; junction bases outside the gene matches: 4. The length of the CDR3 is 14 residues. Per germline, CDR1 MNHEY and CDR2 SMNVEV (reference sequence).

The genes are TRBV27 and TRBJ2-7, with 11 positions matching TRBD2. V shed 5 bases and J 5 bases; nucleotides not matched to a gene: 8. CDR1 is MNHEY, CDR2 SMNVEV, per germline (reference sequence). The CDR3 contains 15 residues. This CDR3 is CASSTDSGLADEQYF. The CDR3 nucleotides read TGTGCCAGCAGTACAGATTCGGGACTAGCGGACGAGCAGTACTTC.

There are a few counts of this clonotype. The CDR3 spells CASSLFTAGLETQYF. The CDR3 DNA sequence: TGTGCCAGCAGTTTATTCACAGCAGGGTTGGAGACCCAGTACTTC. This chain uses TRBV12-3 or TRBV12-4 with TRBJ2-5; D is perhaps TRBD1 (5 bases). The CDR3 has 15 amino acids. Deletions cut 2 bases from V and 5 bases from J, with 15 bases between.

This rearrangement joins TRBV7-2 to TRBJ2-3, with D possibly being TRBD1 or TRBD2 (6 bases each). V was shortened by 1 base and J by 2 bases, with 13 bases between the two germline ends. There are 16 residues in the CDR3. Germline CDR1 and CDR2: SGHTA and FQGNSA. The CDR3 loop reads CASSLVGGPITDTQYF. DNA for the CDR3: TGTGCCAGCAGCTTAGTTGGGGGGCCGATCACAGATACGCAGTATTTT.

The chain couples TRBV7-6 to TRBJ1-6; D is unresolved. Trimming removed 0 bases from V and 10 bases from J, with 7 bases in between. The CDR3 has 13 residues. Germline CDR1 reads SGHVS; CDR2 reads FNYEAQ. The chain's CDR3 is CASSLARSSPLHF. CDR3 sequence (DNA): TGTGCCAGCAGCTTAGCGAGAAGCTCACCCCTCCACTTT. Full variable domain (missing parts from reference TRBV7-6 and TRBJ1-6): GAGVSQSPRYKVTKRGQDVALRCDPISGHVSLYWYRQALGQGPEFLTYFNYEAQQDKSGLPNDRFSAERPEGSISTLTIQRTEQRDSAMYRCASSLARSSPLHFGNGTRLTVT.

This clonotype was seen a handful of times. V and J are TRBV20-1 and TRBJ2-4; 7 nucleotides agree with TRBD2. J gave up 3 bases and V 2 bases, and 4 bases lay outside the gene matches. Germline V lookup: CDR1 DFQATT, CDR2 SNEGSKA (reference sequence). This CDR3 contains 14 residues. CDR3 loop: CSARLTSLKNIQYF. The CDR3 nucleotides are TGCAGTGCTAGACTGACTAGCCTCAAAAACATTCAGTACTTC.